The clone carrying this T cell receptor beta chain was detected ten times or more. No antigen is known for it. TCRdb re-analysed the 5' RACE reads in MiXCR, keeping a single row per CDR3 protein. Of some 1,700,000 distinct CDR3 sequences in the sample, about 30% are singletons; the top ten hold under 0.35%. The record originates from a study of identical twins. Study-level results: Researchers caution that invariant MAIT and iNKT cells could partly confound zero-insertion analyses.

The sequenced sample consisted of cord blood. The sequence was obtained from a newborn girl in good health.

CDR3 amino acids: CASSEFPKDSYEQYF. CDR3 DNA: TGTGCCAGCAGTGAGTTCCCTAAGGACAGCTACGAGCAGTACTTC. The J gene is TRBJ2-7, the V gene TRBV6-1, with D tentatively TRBD1 (6 bases). Trimming pared 3 bases from V and 3 bases from J, leaving 15 bases between. From germline, CDR1 is MNHNS and CDR2 SASEGT. The CDR3 loop spans 15 amino acids.